This TCR beta chain is from a study of T cell responses to AZD1222 COVID-19 vaccine. Study-level points and caveats: Recipients of AZD1222 seropositive at baseline numbered only 5 or 6.

For this clone: Its antigen is not identified.

Clones were sequenced by immunoSEQ multiplex PCR, and TCRdb holds only the in-frame ones, with some missing. The data contain tens of thousands of clones, approximately 89% of them singletons. The CDR3 has 11 residues. V was trimmed by 1 base and J by 8 bases, leaving 5 bases between them. From germline, CDR1 is SGHTA and CDR2 FQGNSA. This sequence joins TRBV7-2 and TRBJ1-1; unclear D gene. This specimen was peripheral blood, taken on day 0 of AZD1222 vaccination. The TCR was taken from an adult in good health. The CDR3 sequence is CASSLGTEAFF. In DNA form, the CDR3 reads TGTGCCAGCAGCTTAGGGACGGAAGCTTTCTTT.